Here is one T cell receptor (beta chain) with its context. What it recognizes is unknown. TCRdb re-called the 5' RACE reads with MiXCR, one entry per CDR3 protein. The sample records around 770,000 distinct CDR3 sequences, 15% to 20% being singletons. These data come from a study of CD8 T cells in ankylosing spondylitis. V gave up 7 bases and J gave up 0 bases, with 13 bases separating them. The CDR3 has 13 amino acids. Germline loops: CDR1 DFQATT, CDR2 SNEGSKA (reference sequence). The study's findings and limits: Some motif variants were previously reported in reactive arthritis synovial fluid and blood. Reportedly, disease-linked clones are significantly enriched in ankylosing spondylitis patients' matched synovial fluid. Ankylosing spondylitis blood seemed to carry a telltale TCR beta motif made of fewer than ten highly homologous variants.

The chain recombines TRBV20-1 with TRBJ2-7, with D perhaps TRBD2 (6 bases). The source is a male donor with ankylosing spondylitis. Input material: blood, either unsorted or a sorted T cell fraction (not recorded which). The CDR3 sequence is CSVGGVSSYEQYF. The CDR3 nucleotides are TGCAGTGTAGGAGGGGTGAGCTCCTACGAGCAGTACTTC.